The text below deals with one T cell receptor (beta chain). This sample is drawn from a study of control samples from healthy donors and cancer patients. Germline CDR1 and CDR2: SEHNR and FQNEAQ (reference sequence). CDR3 length: 16 amino acids. V shed 5 bases and J 3 bases; nucleotides not matched to a gene: 8. Using immunoSEQ multiplex PCR, the repertoire was profiled, and TCRdb retains in-frame clones only, with some absent. The data contain 70,000 to 90,000 clones, 94% of them singletons. Source material: blood. The sequence came from a middle-aged woman in good health. This chain connects TRBV7-9 to TRBJ2-3, with TRBD2 matching 10 bases. In nucleotides, the CDR3 is TGTGCCAGCAGCCAGGGGAATAGCGGGAGGACAGATACGCAGTATTTT. It translates to CASSQGNSGRTDTQYF.